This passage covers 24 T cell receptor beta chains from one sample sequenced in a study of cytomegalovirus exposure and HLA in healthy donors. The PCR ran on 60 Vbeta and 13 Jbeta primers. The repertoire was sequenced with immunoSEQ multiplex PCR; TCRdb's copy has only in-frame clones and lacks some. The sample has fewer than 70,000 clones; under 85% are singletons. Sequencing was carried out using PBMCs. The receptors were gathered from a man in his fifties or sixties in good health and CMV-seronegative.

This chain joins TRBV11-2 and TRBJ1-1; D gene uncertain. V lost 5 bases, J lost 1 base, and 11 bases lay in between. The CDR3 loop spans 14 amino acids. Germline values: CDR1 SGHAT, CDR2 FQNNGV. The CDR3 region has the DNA TGTGCCAGCAGCCCTCGTCGGGAGAACACTGAAGCTTTCTTT. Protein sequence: CASSPRRENTEAFF.

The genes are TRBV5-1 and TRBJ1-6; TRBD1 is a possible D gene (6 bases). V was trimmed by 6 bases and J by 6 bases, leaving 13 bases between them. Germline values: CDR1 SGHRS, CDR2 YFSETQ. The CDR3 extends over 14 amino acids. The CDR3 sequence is CASTKDRTNSPLHF. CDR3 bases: TGCGCCAGCACCAAGGACAGAACTAATTCACCCCTCCACTTT.

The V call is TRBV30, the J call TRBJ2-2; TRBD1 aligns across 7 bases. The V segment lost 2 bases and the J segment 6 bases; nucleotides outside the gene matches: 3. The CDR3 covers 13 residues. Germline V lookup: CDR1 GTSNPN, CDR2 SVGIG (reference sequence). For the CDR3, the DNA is TGTGCCTGGAGTACTACAGGGGCCGGGGAGCTGTTTTTT. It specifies CAWSTTGAGELFF.

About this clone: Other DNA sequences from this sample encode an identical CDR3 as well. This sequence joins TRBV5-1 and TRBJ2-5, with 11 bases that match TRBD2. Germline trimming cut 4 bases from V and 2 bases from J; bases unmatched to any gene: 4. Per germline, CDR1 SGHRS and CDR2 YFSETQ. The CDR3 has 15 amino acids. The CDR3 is CASSLVAGGQETQYF. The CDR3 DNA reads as TGCGCCAGCAGCCTTGTAGCGGGGGGGCAAGAGACCCAGTACTTC.

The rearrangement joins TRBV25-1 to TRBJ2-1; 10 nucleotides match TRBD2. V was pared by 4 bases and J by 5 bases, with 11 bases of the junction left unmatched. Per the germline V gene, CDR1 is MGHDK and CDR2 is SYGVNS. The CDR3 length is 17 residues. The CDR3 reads CASSGPTTSGANNEQFF. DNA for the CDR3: TGTGCCAGCAGTGGCCCTACCACTAGCGGGGCGAACAATGAGCAGTTCTTC.

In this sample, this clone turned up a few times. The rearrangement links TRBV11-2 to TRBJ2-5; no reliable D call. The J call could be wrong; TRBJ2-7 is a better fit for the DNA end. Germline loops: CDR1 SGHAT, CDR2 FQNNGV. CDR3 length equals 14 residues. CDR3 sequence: CASSLGGGSYEQYF. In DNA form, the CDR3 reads TGTGCCAGCAGCTTAGGAGGTGGCTCCTACGAGCAGTACTTC.

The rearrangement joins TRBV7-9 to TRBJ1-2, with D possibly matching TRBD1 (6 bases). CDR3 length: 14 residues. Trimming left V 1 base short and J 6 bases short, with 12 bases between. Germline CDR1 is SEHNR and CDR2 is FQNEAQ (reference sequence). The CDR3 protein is CASSLVGGGHGYTF. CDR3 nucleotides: TGTGCCAGCAGCTTAGTTGGGGGGGGCCATGGCTACACCTTC.

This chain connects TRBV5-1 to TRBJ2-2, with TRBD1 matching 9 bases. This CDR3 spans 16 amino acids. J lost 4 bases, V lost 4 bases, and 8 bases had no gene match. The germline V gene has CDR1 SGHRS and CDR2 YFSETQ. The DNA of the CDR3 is TGCGCCAGCAGCGGCGGACAGGGGTTAAGCACCGGGGAGCTGTTTTTT. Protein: CASSGGQGLSTGELFF.

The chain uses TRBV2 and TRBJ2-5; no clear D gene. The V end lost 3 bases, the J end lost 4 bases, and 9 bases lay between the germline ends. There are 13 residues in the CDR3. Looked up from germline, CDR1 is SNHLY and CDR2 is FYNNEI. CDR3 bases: TGTGCCAGCAGTGAGCGGTCCCGAGAGACCCAGTACTTC. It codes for CASSERSRETQYF. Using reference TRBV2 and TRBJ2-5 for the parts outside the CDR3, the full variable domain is EPEVTQTPSHQVTQMGQEVILRCVPISNHLYFYWYRQILGQKVEFLVSFYNNEISEKSEIFDDQFSVERPDGSNFTLKIRSTKLEDSAMYFCASSERSRETQYFGPGTRLLVL.

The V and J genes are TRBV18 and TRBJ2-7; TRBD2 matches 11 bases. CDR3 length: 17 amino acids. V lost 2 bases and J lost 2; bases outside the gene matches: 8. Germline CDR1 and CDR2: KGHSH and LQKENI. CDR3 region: CASSPTSGGDSPYEQYF. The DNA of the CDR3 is TGTGCCAGCTCACCAACTAGCGGGGGTGATTCCCCCTACGAGCAGTACTTC.

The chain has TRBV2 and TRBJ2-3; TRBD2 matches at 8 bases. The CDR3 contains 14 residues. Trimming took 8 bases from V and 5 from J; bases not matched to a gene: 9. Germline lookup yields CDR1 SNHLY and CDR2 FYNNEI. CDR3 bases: TGTGCCAGCGGGGCGGGGGGCCGCGGAGATACGCAGTATTTT. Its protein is CASGAGGRGDTQYF. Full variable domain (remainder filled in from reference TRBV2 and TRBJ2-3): EPEVTQTPSHQVTQMGQEVILRCVPISNHLYFYWYRQILGQKVEFLVSFYNNEISEKSEIFDDQFSVERPDGSNFTLKIRSTKLEDSAMYFCASGAGGRGDTQYFGPGTRLTVL.

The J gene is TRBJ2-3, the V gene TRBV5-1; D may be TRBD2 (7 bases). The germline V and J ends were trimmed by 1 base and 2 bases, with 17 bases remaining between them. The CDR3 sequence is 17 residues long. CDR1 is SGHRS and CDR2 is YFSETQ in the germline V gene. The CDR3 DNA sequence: TGCGCCAGCAGCTTGCGACCGGGCGGGGGCTCCACAGATACGCAGTATTTT. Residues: CASSLRPGGGSTDTQYF.

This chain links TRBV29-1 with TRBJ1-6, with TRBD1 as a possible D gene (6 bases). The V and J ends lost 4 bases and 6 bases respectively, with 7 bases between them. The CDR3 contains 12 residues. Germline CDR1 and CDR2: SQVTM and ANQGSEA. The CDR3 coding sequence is TGCAGCGTTGGGACAGCTAATTCACCCCTCCACTTT. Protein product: CSVGTANSPLHF.

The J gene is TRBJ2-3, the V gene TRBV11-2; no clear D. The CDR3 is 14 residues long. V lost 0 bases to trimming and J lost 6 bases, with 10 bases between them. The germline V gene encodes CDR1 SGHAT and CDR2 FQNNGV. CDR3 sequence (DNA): TGTGCCAGCAGCTTAGACACAGTTGTCGATACGCAGTATTTT. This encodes CASSLDTVVDTQYF.

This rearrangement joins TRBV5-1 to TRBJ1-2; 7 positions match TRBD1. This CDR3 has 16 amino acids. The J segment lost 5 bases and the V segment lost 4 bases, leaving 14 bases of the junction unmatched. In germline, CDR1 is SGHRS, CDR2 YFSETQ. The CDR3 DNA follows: TGCGCCAGCAGCACAGGGGACAGCTGGTTCGCTTATGGCTACACCTTC. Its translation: CASSTGDSWFAYGYTF. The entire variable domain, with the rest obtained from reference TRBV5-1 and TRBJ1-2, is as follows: KAGVTQTPRYLIKTRGQQVTLSCSPISGHRSVSWYQQTPGQGLQFLFEYFSETQRNKGNFPGRFSGRQFSNSRSEMNVSTLELGDSALYLCASSTGDSWFAYGYTFGSGTRLTVV.

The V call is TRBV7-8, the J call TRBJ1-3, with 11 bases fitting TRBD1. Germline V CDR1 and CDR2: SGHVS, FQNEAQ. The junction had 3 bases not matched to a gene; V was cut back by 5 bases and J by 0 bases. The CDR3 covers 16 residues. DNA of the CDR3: TGTGCCAGCAGCGGGGGGACAGGGGGCTCTGGAAACACCATATATTTT. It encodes CASSGGTGGSGNTIYF.

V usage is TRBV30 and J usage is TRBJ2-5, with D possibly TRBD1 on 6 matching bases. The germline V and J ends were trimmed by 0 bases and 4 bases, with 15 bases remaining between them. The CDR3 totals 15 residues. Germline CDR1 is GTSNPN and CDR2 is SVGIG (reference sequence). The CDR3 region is CAWSVQAGVRETQYF. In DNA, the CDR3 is TGTGCCTGGAGTGTACAGGCAGGGGTCAGAGAGACCCAGTACTTC.

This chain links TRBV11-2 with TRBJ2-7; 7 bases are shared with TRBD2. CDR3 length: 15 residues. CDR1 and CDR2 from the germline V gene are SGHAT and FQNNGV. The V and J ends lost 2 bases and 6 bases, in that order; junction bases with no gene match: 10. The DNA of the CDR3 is TGTGCCAGCAGCTTATGGGAGGGAGCCTCTAGCGAGCAGTACTTC. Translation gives CASSLWEGASSEQYF.

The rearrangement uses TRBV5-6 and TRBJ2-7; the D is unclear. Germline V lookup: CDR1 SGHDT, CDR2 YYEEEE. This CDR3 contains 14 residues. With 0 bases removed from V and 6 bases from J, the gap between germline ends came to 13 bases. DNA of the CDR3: TGTGCCAGCAGCTTGGTGGCCGGAGTGGGCGAGCAGTACTTC. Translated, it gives CASSLVAGVGEQYF.

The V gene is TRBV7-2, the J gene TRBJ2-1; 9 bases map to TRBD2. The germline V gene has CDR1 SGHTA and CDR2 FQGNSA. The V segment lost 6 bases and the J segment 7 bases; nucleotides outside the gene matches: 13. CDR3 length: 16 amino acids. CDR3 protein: CASRRSKAGGLNEQFF. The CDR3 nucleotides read TGTGCCAGCAGACGTAGTAAAGCGGGGGGCCTAAATGAGCAGTTCTTC.

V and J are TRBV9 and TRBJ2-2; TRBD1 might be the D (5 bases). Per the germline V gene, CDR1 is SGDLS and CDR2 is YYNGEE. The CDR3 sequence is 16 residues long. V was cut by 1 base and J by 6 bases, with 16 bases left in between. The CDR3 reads CASSVSADTLSGELFF. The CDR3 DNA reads TGTGCCAGCAGCGTAAGTGCGGACACGCTGTCCGGGGAGCTGTTTTTT.

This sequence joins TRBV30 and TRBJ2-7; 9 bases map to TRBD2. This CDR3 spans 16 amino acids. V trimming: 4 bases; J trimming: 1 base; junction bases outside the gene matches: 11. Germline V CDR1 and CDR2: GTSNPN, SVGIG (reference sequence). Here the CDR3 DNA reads TGTGCCTGGAAGAATGGTTGGAGCGGGGGGTCCTACGAGCAGTACTTC. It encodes CAWKNGWSGGSYEQYF.

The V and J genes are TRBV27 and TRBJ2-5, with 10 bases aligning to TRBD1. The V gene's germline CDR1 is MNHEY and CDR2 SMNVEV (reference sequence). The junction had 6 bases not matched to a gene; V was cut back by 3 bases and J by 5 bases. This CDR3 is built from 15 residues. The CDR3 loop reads CASSFQGQGRETQYF. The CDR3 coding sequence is TGTGCCAGCAGTTTCCAGGGACAGGGGCGGGAGACCCAGTACTTC.

The CDR3: CASSPRGGNGGTEAFF. CDR3 sequence (DNA): TGTGCCAGCAGTCCTAGGGGCGGGAATGGGGGCACTGAAGCTTTCTTT. V usage is TRBV27 and J usage is TRBJ1-1, with D possibly being TRBD1 (5 bases). The CDR3 covers 16 residues. Germline lookup yields CDR1 MNHEY and CDR2 SMNVEV (reference sequence). V lost 5 bases to trimming and J lost 4 bases, with 20 bases between them.